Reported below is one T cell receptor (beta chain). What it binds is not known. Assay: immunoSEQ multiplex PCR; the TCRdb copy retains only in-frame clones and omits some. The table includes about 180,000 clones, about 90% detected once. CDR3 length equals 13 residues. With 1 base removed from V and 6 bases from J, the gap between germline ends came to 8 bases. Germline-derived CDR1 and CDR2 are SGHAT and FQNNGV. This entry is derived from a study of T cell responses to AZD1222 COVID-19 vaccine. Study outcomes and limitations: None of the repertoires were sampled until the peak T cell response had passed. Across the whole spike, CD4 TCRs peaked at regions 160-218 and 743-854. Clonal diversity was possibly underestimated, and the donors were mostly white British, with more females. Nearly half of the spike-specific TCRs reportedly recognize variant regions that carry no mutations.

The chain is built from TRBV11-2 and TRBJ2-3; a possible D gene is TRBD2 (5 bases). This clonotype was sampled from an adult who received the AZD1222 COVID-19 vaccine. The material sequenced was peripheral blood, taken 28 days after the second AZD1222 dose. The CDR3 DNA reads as TGTGCCAGCAGCTTAGGGCGCGGGGATACGCAGTATTTT. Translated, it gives CASSLGRGDTQYF. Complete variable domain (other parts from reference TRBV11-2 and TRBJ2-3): EAGVAQSPRYKIIEKRQSVAFWCNPISGHATLYWYQQILGQGPKLLIQFQNNGVVDDSQLPKDRFSAERLKGVDSTLKIQPAKLEDSAVYLCASSLGRGDTQYFGPGTRLTVL.